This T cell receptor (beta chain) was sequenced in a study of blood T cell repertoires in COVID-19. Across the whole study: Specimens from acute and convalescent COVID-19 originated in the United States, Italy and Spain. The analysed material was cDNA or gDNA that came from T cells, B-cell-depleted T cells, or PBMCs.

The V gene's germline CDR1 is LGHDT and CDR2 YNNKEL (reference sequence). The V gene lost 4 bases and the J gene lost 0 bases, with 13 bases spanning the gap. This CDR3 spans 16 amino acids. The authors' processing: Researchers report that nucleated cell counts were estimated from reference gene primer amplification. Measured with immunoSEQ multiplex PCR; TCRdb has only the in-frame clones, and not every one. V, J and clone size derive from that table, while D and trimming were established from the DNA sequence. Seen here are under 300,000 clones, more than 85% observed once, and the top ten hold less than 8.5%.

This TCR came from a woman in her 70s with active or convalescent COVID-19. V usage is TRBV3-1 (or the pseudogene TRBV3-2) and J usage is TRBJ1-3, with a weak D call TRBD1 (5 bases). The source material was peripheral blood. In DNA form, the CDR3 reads TGTGCCAGCAGCCCCCAGGGCGGCAGCTCTGGAAACACCATATATTTT. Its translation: CASSPQGGSSGNTIYF.